These 18 T cell receptor beta chains came from one sample sequenced in a study of cytotoxic CD8 clonotypes in ibrutinib-treated CLL (dated by TCRdb to the early 2020s). This specimen's time point label, per the study, means: about 11 months on ibrutinib. The library was generated by the immunoSEQ multiplex PCR assay. This is the immuneACCESS table as TCRdb keeps it, with only in-frame sequences that have V and J called. A part of the clones is gone; compared with another copy, unresolved V genes explain less than half, and the rest is unexplained. Recorded for this sample are about 63,000 clones; approximately 75% of them occurred a single time. The top ten clones comprise 40% to 45% of the sample. This sample comprised PBMCs, obtained after 12 months of ibrutinib treatment. These receptors came from a human donor with chronic lymphocytic leukemia.

This clone was counted a few times. This rearrangement joins TRBV2 to TRBJ2-7, with 8 bases fitting TRBD2. The CDR3 covers 14 residues. CDR1 and CDR2 (germline): SNHLY, FYNNEI. J gave up 3 bases and V 5 bases, and 6 bases lay outside the gene matches. The CDR3 region has the DNA TGTGCCAGCAGTTGGCGGGAGGAGTACTACGAGCAGTACTTC. Protein sequence: CASSWREEYYEQYF. Together with reference TRBV2 and TRBJ2-7, the CDR3 gives the full variable domain: EPEVTQTPSHQVTQMGQEVILRCVPISNHLYFYWYRQILGQKVEFLVSFYNNEISEKSEIFDDQFSVERPDGSNFTLKIRSTKLEDSAMYFCASSWREEYYEQYFGPGTRLTVT.

The J gene is TRBJ2-5, the V gene TRBV28, with TRBD2 matching 12 bases. Germline V lookup: CDR1 MDHEN, CDR2 SYDVKM. Germline trimming cut 6 bases from V and 0 bases from J; bases unmatched to any gene: 5. The CDR3 loop spans 16 amino acids. In nucleotides, the CDR3 is TGTGCCAGCAGCCCAGGACTAGCGGGGTACCAAGAGACCCAGTACTTC. It yields the protein CASSPGLAGYQETQYF.

This chain joins TRBV5-1 and TRBJ1-5; D unclear. This CDR3 spans 15 amino acids. V lost 4 bases, J lost 3 bases, and 14 bases lay in between. CDR1 is SGHRS, CDR2 YFSETQ, per germline. The CDR3 coding sequence is TGCGCCAGCAGCGCGGACCCTGGCCCCAATCAGCCCCAGCATTTT. Translation: CASSADPGPNQPQHF.

The genes are TRBV2 and TRBJ2-1, with 7 positions matching TRBD2. The trim removed 6 bases at V and 5 bases at J, leaving 7 bases unmatched. The CDR3 contains 14 residues. Per germline, CDR1 SNHLY and CDR2 FYNNEI. CDR3 sequence reads: CASSAREWDNEQFF. Written as DNA, the CDR3 is TGTGCCAGCAGCGCGCGGGAGTGGGACAATGAGCAGTTCTTC. Looking up the rest from reference TRBV2 and TRBJ2-1 gives the full variable domain: EPEVTQTPSHQVTQMGQEVILRCVPISNHLYFYWYRQILGQKVEFLVSFYNNEISEKSEIFDDQFSVERPDGSNFTLKIRSTKLEDSAMYFCASSAREWDNEQFFGPGTRLTVL.

This clone was detected only a few times. The V call is TRBV19, the J call TRBJ2-5; TRBD2 aligns across 7 bases. The CDR3 is 15 residues long. Per germline, CDR1 LNHDA and CDR2 SQIVND (reference sequence). Trimming took 2 bases from V and 5 from J; bases not matched to a gene: 8. The CDR3 protein is CASSIIAGVGETQYF. CDR3 bases: TGTGCCAGTAGTATAATCGCGGGGGTTGGCGAGACCCAGTACTTC.

In this sample, this clone turned up once. This sequence joins TRBV7-9 and TRBJ1-1; TRBD1 is a possible D gene (6 bases). Germline CDR1 is SEHNR and CDR2 is FQNEAQ (reference sequence). The ends were cut back, 0 bases at V and 1 base at J, with 12 bases in the middle. The CDR3 length is 16 residues. The CDR3 here is CASSLAAGVSNTEAFF. As DNA, the CDR3 is TGTGCCAGCAGCTTAGCAGCAGGGGTATCGAACACTGAAGCTTTCTTT.

Here the CDR3 reads CAWTVGVADTQYF. The CDR3 nucleotides are TGTGCCTGGACCGTAGGAGTAGCAGATACGCAGTATTTT. The rearrangement links TRBV30 to TRBJ2-3, with no clear D. Trimming left V 4 bases short and J 4 bases short, with 12 bases between. The germline gives CDR1 GTSNPN, CDR2 SVGIG (reference sequence). The CDR3 covers 13 residues.

This clone was detected a few times. The CDR3 DNA reads TGTGCCATCAGTGAGAGGTGGGACTCCTACAATGAGCAGTTCTTC. The encoded protein is CAISERWDSYNEQFF. The V and J genes are TRBV10-3 and TRBJ2-1; D not resolved. The CDR3 is 15 residues long. Trimming took off 2 bases at V and 0 bases at J, with 8 bases between the two ends. Germline CDR1 and CDR2: ENHRY and SYGVKD.

The J gene is TRBJ1-2, the V gene TRBV29-1; D is unclear. Trimming took off 4 bases at V and 8 bases at J, with 11 bases between the two ends. The V gene's germline CDR1 is SQVTM and CDR2 ANQGSEA. The CDR3 totals 11 residues. For the CDR3, the DNA is TGCAGCGTTGGAAACCTGGGGGGCTACACCTTC. The encoded protein is CSVGNLGGYTF.

V and J are TRBV30 and TRBJ2-5; TRBD1 might be the D (7 bases). Germline CDR1 is GTSNPN and CDR2 is SVGIG (reference sequence). This CDR3 spans 13 amino acids. V lost 5 bases and J 5 bases, leaving 15 bases between the germline ends. The DNA for the CDR3 is TGTGCCTGGGCGCGGGGACAGACCGAGACCCAGTACTTC. This encodes CAWARGQTETQYF.

The gene calls are TRBV6-1 and TRBJ1-5; the D is unclear. V dropped 2 bases and J dropped 6 bases, with 11 bases sitting between them. The CDR3 loop spans 14 amino acids. CDR1 and CDR2 (germline): MNHNS, SASEGT. CDR3 DNA sequence: TGTGCCAGCAGTGAATTGGGTGGTTCTCAGCCCCAGCATTTT. Residues: CASSELGGSQPQHF.

There are a few counts of this clone. The chain links TRBV7-6 to TRBJ2-2; unclear D gene. Trimming pared 1 base from V and 3 bases from J, leaving 9 bases between. CDR1 and CDR2 from the germline V gene are SGHVS and FNYEAQ. The CDR3 contains 15 residues. The CDR3 spells CASSLVSEYTGELFF. The CDR3 bases are TGTGCCAGCAGCTTAGTGTCAGAGTACACCGGGGAGCTGTTTTTT.

This clone was picked up a small number of times. V usage is TRBV28 and J usage is TRBJ2-7, with 9 nucleotides matching TRBD1. V shed 6 bases, J shed 4 bases, and the junction held 10 bases outside the gene matches. This CDR3 is built from 15 residues. Germline values: CDR1 MDHEN, CDR2 SYDVKM. CDR3 amino acids: CASRPRQGGPYEQYF. The DNA for the CDR3 is TGTGCCAGCAGACCCAGACAGGGGGGCCCTTACGAGCAGTACTTC.

The chain has TRBV5-1 and TRBJ2-5, with TRBD1 matching 9 bases. The germline V gene has CDR1 SGHRS and CDR2 YFSETQ. V gave up 4 bases and J gave up 3 bases; unmatched junction bases: 4. This CDR3 has 14 residues. CDR3: CASSLGTGKETQYF. CDR3 nucleotides: TGCGCCAGCAGCCTAGGGACAGGGAAAGAGACCCAGTACTTC.

This clone has a handful of counts. This rearrangement joins TRBV11-2 to TRBJ1-1, with D unresolved. Between the trimmed V and J ends, which lost 5 bases and 0 bases, there was a span of 13 bases. This CDR3 spans 15 amino acids. CDR1 is SGHAT, CDR2 FQNNGV, per germline. CDR3 DNA: TGTGCCAGCAGCCCGCCTTTTGTCATGAACACTGAAGCTTTCTTT. Its protein product is CASSPPFVMNTEAFF. Together with reference TRBV11-2 and TRBJ1-1, the CDR3 gives the full variable domain: EAGVAQSPRYKIIEKRQSVAFWCNPISGHATLYWYQQILGQGPKLLIQFQNNGVVDDSQLPKDRFSAERLKGVDSTLKIQPAKLEDSAVYLCASSPPFVMNTEAFFGQGTRLTVV.

The rearrangement uses TRBV5-1 and TRBJ2-7, with TRBD1 matching 7 bases. The CDR3 has 15 residues. Trimming took 4 bases from V and 2 from J; bases not matched to a gene: 9. CDR1 SGHRS and CDR2 YFSETQ come from the germline V gene. The CDR3 loop is CASSPSGTATYEQYF. CDR3 DNA sequence: TGCGCCAGCAGCCCGTCGGGGACAGCAACCTACGAGCAGTACTTC. The full variable domain, completed using reference TRBV5-1 and TRBJ2-7, is KAGVTQTPRYLIKTRGQQVTLSCSPISGHRSVSWYQQTPGQGLQFLFEYFSETQRNKGNFPGRFSGRQFSNSRSEMNVSTLELGDSALYLCASSPSGTATYEQYFGPGTRLTVT.

V usage is TRBV29-1 and J usage is TRBJ2-3; 9 bases map to TRBD2. The germline gives CDR1 SQVTM, CDR2 ANQGSEA. The CDR3 covers 14 residues. V was pared by 4 bases and J by 4 bases, with 6 bases of the junction left unmatched. As DNA, the CDR3 is TGCAGCGTTGCGTCTAGCGGGAAGGCAGATACGCAGTATTTT. Translating gives CSVASSGKADTQYF.

This rearrangement joins TRBV19 to TRBJ2-3; D could derive from TRBD1 or TRBD2 (5 bases each). The V end lost 0 bases, the J end lost 4 bases, and 5 bases lay between the germline ends. The length of the CDR3 is 13 residues. The germline V gene has CDR1 LNHDA and CDR2 SQIVND (reference sequence). This CDR3 reads CASSIEGADTQYF. CDR3 sequence (DNA): TGTGCCAGTAGTATAGAGGGGGCAGATACGCAGTATTTT. Full variable domain (missing parts from reference TRBV19 and TRBJ2-3): DGGITQSPKYLFRKEGQNVTLSCEQNLNHDAMYWYRQDPGQGLRLIYYSQIVNDFQKGDIAEGYSVSREKKESFPLTVTSAQKNPTAFYLCASSIEGADTQYFGPGTRLTVL.